This T cell receptor beta chain was obtained from a study of T cells in Graves' hyperthyroidism and ophthalmopathy. Study-level points and caveats: A 13 V-J model separated ophthalmopathy from stable hyperthyroidism. In the blood, most expanded thyroid clonotypes above 0.001 appeared as well.

Individuals with ophthalmopathy presented a Clinical Activity Score of at least 3, a NOSPECS grade of at least 4 and a duration under 3 months. Diagnoses were established using clinical symptoms, serum thyroxine and TRAb, thyroid ultrasound and orbital computed tomography. Comment on this clonotype: Its antigen is not identified.

With V trimmed by 6 bases and J by 5 bases, 12 bases remained unmatched. CDR1 LNHDA and CDR2 SQIVND come from the germline V gene (reference sequence). This CDR3 spans 17 amino acids. RNA transcripts provided the source from which TCR beta CDR3 regions were amplified. The TCR CDR3 first-round RT-PCR relied on the HTBI primer set. One entry per CDR3 protein, called by TCRdb with MiXCR from the multiplex PCR reads. The table has around 600,000 distinct CDR3 sequences, 12% to 15% seen once. This TCR was recovered from a woman between 18 and 29 years old with Graves' ophthalmopathy. The sample comprised blood. The J gene is TRBJ1-4, the V gene TRBV19, with 10 positions matching TRBD1. DNA for the CDR3: TGTGCCAGTAGGGGACAGGGGATAACGACCAAGAATGAAAAACTGTTTTTT. It codes for CASRGQGITTKNEKLFF. Using reference TRBV19 and TRBJ1-4 for the parts outside the CDR3, the full variable domain is DGGITQSPKYLFRKEGQNVTLSCEQNLNHDAMYWYRQDPGQGLRLIYYSQIVNDFQKGDIAEGYSVSREKKESFPLTVTSAQKNPTAFYLCASRGQGITTKNEKLFFGSGTQLSVL.